This TCR beta chain stems from a study of post-analysis software for immune sequencing data. Every TCR beta cDNA library bore unique molecular identifiers. Input of roughly 0.95 to 11 million T cells yielded 400,000 to 550,000 cDNA molecules. TCRdb passed the PCR reads through MiXCR, listing each CDR3 protein once. Of around 150,000 distinct CDR3 sequences in the sample, approximately 35% were seen once. As concerns this clonotype: The antigen remains undetermined.

Study findings and constraints: Same-batch samples co-clustered strongly by F measure. Controls showed lower frequencies than patients for roughly five TRBV segments, and TRBV5-6, TRBV5-1 and TRBV20-1 were among these.

Deletions cut 6 bases from V and 2 bases from J, with 8 bases between. CDR1 is DFQATT, CDR2 SNEGSKA, per germline (reference sequence). This CDR3 has 13 residues. Sequences were derived from blood, sampled after autologous hematopoietic stem cell transplantation. The receptor was derived from a girl aged 10 to 17 with multiple sclerosis. The V and J genes are TRBV20-1 and TRBJ2-6; D is possibly TRBD1 (5 bases). CDR3 protein: CSAQAPGANVLTF. DNA for the CDR3: TGCAGTGCACAGGCCCCTGGGGCCAACGTCCTGACTTTC.